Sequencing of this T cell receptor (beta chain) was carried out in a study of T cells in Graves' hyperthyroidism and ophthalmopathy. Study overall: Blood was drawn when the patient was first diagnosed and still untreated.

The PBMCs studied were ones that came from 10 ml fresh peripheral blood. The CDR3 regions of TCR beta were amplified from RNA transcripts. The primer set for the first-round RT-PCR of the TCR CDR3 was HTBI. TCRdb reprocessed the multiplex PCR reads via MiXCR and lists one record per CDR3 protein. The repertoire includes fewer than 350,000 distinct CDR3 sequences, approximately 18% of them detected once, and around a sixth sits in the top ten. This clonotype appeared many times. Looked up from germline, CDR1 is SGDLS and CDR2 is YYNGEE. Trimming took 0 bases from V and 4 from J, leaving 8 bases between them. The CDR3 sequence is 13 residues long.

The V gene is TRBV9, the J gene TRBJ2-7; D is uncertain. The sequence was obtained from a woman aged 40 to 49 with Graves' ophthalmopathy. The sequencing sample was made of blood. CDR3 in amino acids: CASSVALPYEQYF. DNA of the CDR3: TGTGCCAGCAGCGTAGCCCTTCCATACGAGCAGTACTTC.